This T cell receptor beta chain was identified during a study of Ad26.COV2.S vaccination and SARS-CoV-2 variants. Treatment noted: over 15 received Ad26.COV2.S at low or high dose, single or two shots; roughly five received placebo; per-sample allocation not given. Samples were taken on day 63 after the first vaccine or placebo injection. V gave up 2 bases and J gave up 3 bases, with 2 bases separating them. The CDR3 has 12 residues. CDR1 and CDR2 (germline): SGHNT, YYREEE (reference sequence). Produced via immunoSEQ multiplex PCR; TCRdb's table is partial and in-frame only. The data show about 410,000 clones, around nine tenths seen once.

This material consisted of peripheral blood, taken in a trial of Ad26.COV2.S vaccine versus placebo. The chain carries TRBV5-4 and TRBJ2-2, with D unclear. The TCR sequence derives from a person between 18 and 65 years old who received the Ad26.COV2.S COVID-19 vaccine or a placebo. The CDR3 DNA reads as TGTGCCAGCAGCTTTGACACCGGGGAGCTGTTTTTT. This gives the protein CASSFDTGELFF.